This T cell receptor (beta chain) was sequenced during a study of post-analysis software for immune sequencing data. A remark on this clonotype: Its target is not known.

CDR3 length equals 15 residues. The trim removed 5 bases at V and 1 base at J, leaving 7 bases unmatched. The TCR beta cDNA libraries carried unique molecular identifiers. TCRdb fed the PCR reads into MiXCR, producing one record per CDR3 protein. This sample has 820,000 or so distinct CDR3 sequences, with 53% found just once. Findings of the study overall: Comparison of patients with controls showed 4 to 6 TRBV segments more frequent in patients, TRBV5-6, TRBV5-1 and TRBV20-1 among them.

Sequencing was done on a sample of blood. This receptor was identified in a girl aged 5 to 17 with multiple sclerosis. This chain links TRBV12-3 or TRBV12-4 with TRBJ2-7; 8 bases agree with TRBD2. CDR3 in DNA: TGTGCCAGCAGTCCCGGCCAGCGGGAGTCCTACGAGCAGTACTTC. Protein: CASSPGQRESYEQYF.